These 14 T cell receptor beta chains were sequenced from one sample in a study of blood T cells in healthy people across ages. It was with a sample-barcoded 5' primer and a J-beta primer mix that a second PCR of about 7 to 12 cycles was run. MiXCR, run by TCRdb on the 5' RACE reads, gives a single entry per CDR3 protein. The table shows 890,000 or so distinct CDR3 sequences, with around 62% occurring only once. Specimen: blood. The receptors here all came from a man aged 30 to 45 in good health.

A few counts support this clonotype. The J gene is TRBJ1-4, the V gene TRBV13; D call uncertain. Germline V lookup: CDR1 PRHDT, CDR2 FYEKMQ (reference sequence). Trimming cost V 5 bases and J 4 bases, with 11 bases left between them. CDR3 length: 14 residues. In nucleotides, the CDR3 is TGTGCCAGCAGCCGCTCCTCGGATAATGAAAAACTGTTTTTT. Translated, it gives CASSRSSDNEKLFF.

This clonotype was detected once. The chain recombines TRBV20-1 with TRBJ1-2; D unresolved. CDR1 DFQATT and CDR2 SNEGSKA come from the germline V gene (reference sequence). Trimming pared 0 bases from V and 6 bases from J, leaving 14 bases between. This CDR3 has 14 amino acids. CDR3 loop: CSARDQKASDGYTF. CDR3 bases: TGCAGTGCTAGAGATCAAAAGGCCTCAGATGGCTACACCTTC.

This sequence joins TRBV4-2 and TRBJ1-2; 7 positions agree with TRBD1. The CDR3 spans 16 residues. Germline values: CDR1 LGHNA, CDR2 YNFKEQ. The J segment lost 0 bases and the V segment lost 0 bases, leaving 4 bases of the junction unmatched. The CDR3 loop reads CASSQEGTASNYGYTF. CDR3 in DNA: TGTGCCAGCAGCCAAGAGGGGACAGCATCTAACTATGGCTACACCTTC.

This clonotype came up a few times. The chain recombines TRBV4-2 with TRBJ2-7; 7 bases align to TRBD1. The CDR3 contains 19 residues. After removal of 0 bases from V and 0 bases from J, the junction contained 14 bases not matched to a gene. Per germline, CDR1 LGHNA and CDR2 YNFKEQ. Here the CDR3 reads CASSQEGLFGQDRSYEQYF. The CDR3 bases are TGTGCCAGCAGCCAAGAGGGGCTTTTTGGACAGGACCGCTCCTACGAGCAGTACTTC.

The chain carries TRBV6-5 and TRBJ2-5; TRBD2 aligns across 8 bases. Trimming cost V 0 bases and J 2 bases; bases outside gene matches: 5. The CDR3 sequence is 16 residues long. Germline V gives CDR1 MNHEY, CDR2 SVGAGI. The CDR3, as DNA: TGTGCCAGCAGTTACTCTGAGCGGGGGAGACAAGAGACCCAGTACTTC. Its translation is CASSYSERGRQETQYF.

The CDR3 DNA is TGCAGCGTTACCCGGGACCCCTTGCTGACAGATACGCAGTATTTT. Encoded protein: CSVTRDPLLTDTQYF. This chain links TRBV29-1 with TRBJ2-3; D tentatively reads TRBD1 or TRBD2 (5 bases each). Trimming cost V 5 bases and J 3 bases, with 18 bases left between them. This CDR3 has 15 amino acids. The V gene's germline CDR1 is SQVTM and CDR2 ANQGSEA.

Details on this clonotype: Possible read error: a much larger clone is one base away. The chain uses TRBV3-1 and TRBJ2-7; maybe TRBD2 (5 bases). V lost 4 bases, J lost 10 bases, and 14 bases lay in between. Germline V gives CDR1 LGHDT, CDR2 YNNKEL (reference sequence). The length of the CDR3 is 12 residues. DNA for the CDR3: TGTGCCAGCAGCCGGACGGTGGAGGCCCAGTACTTC. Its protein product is CASSRTVEAQYF.

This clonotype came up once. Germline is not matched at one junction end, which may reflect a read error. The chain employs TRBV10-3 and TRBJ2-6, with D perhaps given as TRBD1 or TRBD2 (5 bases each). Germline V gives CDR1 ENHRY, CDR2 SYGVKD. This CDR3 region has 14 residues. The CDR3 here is CATSEGSGANVLTF. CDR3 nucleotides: TGTGCCACCAGTGAGGGGTCTGGGGCCAACGTCCTGACTTTC.

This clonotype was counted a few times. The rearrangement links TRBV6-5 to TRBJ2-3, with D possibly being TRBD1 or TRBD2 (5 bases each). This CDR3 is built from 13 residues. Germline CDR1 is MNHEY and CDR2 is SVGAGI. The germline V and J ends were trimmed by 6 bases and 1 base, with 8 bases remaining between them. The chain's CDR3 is CASRGDGTDTQYF. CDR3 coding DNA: TGTGCCAGCAGGGGGGACGGCACAGATACGCAGTATTTT.

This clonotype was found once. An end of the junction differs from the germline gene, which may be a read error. The CDR3 nucleotides read TGTGCCACCAGCAGATCCGGGAGCAGCTACGAGCGGTACTTC. It yields the protein CATSRSGSSYERYF. V gene TRBV15 combines with J gene TRBJ2-7, with D maybe TRBD2 (6 bases). Germline CDR1 is LNHNV and CDR2 is YYDKDF (reference sequence). CDR3 length: 14 residues.

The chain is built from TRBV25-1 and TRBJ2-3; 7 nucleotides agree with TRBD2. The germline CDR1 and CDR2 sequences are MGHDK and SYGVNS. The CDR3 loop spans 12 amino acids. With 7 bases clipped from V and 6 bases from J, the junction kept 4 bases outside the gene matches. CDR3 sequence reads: CASNRGVDTQYF. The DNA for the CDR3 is TGTGCCAGCAACCGGGGGGTGGATACGCAGTATTTT.

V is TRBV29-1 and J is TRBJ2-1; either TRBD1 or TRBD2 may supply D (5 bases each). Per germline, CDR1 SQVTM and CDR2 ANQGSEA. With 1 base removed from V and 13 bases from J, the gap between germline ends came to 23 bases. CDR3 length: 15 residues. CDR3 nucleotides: TGCAGCGTTGAAGGTCCGGGACCATCGCAAGAGACCCAGTTCTTC. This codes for CSVEGPGPSQETQFF.

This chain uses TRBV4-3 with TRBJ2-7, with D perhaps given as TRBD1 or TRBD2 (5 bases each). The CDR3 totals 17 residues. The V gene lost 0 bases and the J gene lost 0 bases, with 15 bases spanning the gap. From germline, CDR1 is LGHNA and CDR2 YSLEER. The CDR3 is CASSQDLGVGLSYEQYF. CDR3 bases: TGCGCCAGCAGCCAAGATTTAGGGGTCGGACTCTCCTACGAGCAGTACTTC.

The DNA of the CDR3 is TGTGCCAGCCTCCTGGCAGGGGGTTACACAGATACGCAGTATTTT. Its protein product is CASLLAGGYTDTQYF. The genes are TRBV28 and TRBJ2-3; TRBD1 matches 7 bases. V was pared by 8 bases and J by 2 bases, with 10 bases of the junction left unmatched. The CDR3 sequence is 15 residues long. CDR1 and CDR2 from the germline V gene are MDHEN and SYDVKM.